This TCR beta chain stems from a study of memory CD4+ T cells and cytomegalovirus serostatus. Across the study: Of the healthy Belgian adults, 8 to 10 were CMV seropositive and approximately 25 seronegative.

Libraries were prepared by immunoSEQ multiplex PCR; TCRdb keeps only in-frame clonotypes and omits some of them. The sample yields some 44,000 clones, over 65% seen once. Trimming pared 7 bases from V and 7 bases from J, leaving 11 bases between. CDR1 and CDR2 (germline): LNHDA, SQIVND (reference sequence). The CDR3 covers 13 residues. The sort gate was single viable CD3+CD4+CD8-CD45RO+ cells for memory CD4+ T cells. Serostatus was set by detecting CMV pp150, pp28, p38, p52 IgG. This clone was found a few times. The chain joins TRBV19 to TRBJ1-6; weak D call: TRBD1 (5 bases). The clonotype comes from an adult in good health and CMV-seronegative. What was sequenced was memory CD4+ T cells from blood. The CDR3: CASKPGGNSPLHF. The DNA for the CDR3 is TGTGCCAGTAAACCGGGGGGAAATTCACCCCTCCACTTT.